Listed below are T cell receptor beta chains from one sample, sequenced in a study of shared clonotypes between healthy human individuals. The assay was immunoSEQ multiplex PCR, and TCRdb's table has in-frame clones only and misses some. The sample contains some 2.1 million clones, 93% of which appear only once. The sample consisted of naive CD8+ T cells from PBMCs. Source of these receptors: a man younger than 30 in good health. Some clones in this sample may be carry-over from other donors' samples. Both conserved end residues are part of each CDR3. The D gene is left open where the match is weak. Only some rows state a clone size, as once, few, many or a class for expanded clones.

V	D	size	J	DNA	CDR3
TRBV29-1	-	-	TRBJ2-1	TGCAGCGTTGAAGGTGGTACCTCCTACAATGAGCAGTTCTTC	CSVEGGTSYNEQFF
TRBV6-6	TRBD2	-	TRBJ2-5	TGTGCCATCTTGATGGTAGCGGGAGAGACCCAGTACTTC	CAILMVAGETQYF
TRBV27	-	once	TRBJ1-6	TGTGCCAGCAGTCCCATCAGGGAGATGAATTCACCCCTCCACTTT	CASSPIREMNSPLHF
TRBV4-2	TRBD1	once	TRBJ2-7	TGTGCCAGCAGCCAAGATGTTGGACAGGTTTTCTACGAGCAGTACTTC	CASSQDVGQVFYEQYF
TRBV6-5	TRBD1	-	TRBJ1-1	TGTGCCAGCAGCTCCGGGACAGGGCTGGGAGAAGCTTTCTTT	CASSSGTGLGEAFF
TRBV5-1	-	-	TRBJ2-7	TGCGCCAGCAGCTTAGATAGCGGCAGCTCCTACGAGCAGTACTTC	CASSLDSGSSYEQYF
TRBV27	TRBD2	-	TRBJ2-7	TGTGCCAGCAGTTTATCAGGTGGGAGGGCGGCCCACGAGCAGTACTTC	CASSLSGGRAAHEQYF
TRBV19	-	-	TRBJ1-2	TGTGCCAGCGCGGGTGTAAGGGACTATGGCTACACCTTC	CASAGVRDYGYTF
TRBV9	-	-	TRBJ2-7	TGTGCCAGCAGCGTAGCTCACGGCACGACCTACGAGCAGTACTTC	CASSVAHGTTYEQYF
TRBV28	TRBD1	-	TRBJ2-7	TGTGCCAGCAGTGACAGGGGTCGGTACGAGCAGTACTTC	CASSDRGRYEQYF
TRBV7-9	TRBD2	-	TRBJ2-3	TGTGCCAGCAGCAATAGCGGGAGCTTTGATACGCAGTATTTT	CASSNSGSFDTQYF
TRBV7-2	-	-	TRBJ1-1	TGTGCCAGCAGCTTAATACTGGGAGCTTTCTTT	CASSLILGAFF
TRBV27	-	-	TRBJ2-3	TGTGCCAGCAGTTTAGTCGTAGGTTCCCCAGATACGCAGTATTTT	CASSLVVGSPDTQYF
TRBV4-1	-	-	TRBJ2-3	TGCGCCAGCAGCCAAACCCCCCCAGATACGCAGTATTTT	CASSQTPPDTQYF
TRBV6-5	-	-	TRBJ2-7	TGTGCCAGCAGTTACTCGAGGAGGGGCGGCGAGCAGTACTTC	CASSYSRRGGEQYF
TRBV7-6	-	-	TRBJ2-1	TGTGCCAGCAGCCCACTGACTTGGGCCGTGCACGACGCCTCCTACAATGAGCAGTTCTTC	CASSPLTWAVHDASYNEQFF
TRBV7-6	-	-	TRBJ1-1	TGTGCCAGCAGCCCCAGAGTTAAAGGCATGAACACTGAAGCTTTCTTT	CASSPRVKGMNTEAFF
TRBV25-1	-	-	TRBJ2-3	TGTGCCAGCGAGGGGGTTTGGGGGGCTGACACAGATACGCAGTATTTT	CASEGVWGADTDTQYF
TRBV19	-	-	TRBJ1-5	TGTGCCAGTAGTATAGTTCCGGGGGGGAATCAGCCCCAGCATTTT	CASSIVPGGNQPQHF
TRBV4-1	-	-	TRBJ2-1	TGCGCCAGCAGCCATGGTTACAATGAGCAGTTCTTC	CASSHGYNEQFF
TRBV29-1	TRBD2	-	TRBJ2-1	TGCAGCGTCCCTCCAGCGGGAGGGTACTACAATGAGCAGTTCTTC	CSVPPAGGYYNEQFF
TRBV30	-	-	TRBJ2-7	TGTGCCTGGAGTCCCATGAACGGGTTCTACGAGCAGTACTTC	CAWSPMNGFYEQYF
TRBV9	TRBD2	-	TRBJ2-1	TGTGCCAGCAGTGGGGGGACTAGCGGCCCCCTGGCGATCTACAATGAGCAGTTCTTC	CASSGGTSGPLAIYNEQFF
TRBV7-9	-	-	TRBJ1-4	TGTGCCAGCAGCCGGACCACCGGGTCTGATGAAAAACTGTTTTTT	CASSRTTGSDEKLFF
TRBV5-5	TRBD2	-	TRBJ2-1	TGTGCCAGCAGCGGGACTAGCGGGGGCCACAATGAGCAGTTCTTC	CASSGTSGGHNEQFF
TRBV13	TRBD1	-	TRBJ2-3	TGTGCCAGCACCGGGACAGGGGGCGCAGATACGCAGTATTTT	CASTGTGGADTQYF